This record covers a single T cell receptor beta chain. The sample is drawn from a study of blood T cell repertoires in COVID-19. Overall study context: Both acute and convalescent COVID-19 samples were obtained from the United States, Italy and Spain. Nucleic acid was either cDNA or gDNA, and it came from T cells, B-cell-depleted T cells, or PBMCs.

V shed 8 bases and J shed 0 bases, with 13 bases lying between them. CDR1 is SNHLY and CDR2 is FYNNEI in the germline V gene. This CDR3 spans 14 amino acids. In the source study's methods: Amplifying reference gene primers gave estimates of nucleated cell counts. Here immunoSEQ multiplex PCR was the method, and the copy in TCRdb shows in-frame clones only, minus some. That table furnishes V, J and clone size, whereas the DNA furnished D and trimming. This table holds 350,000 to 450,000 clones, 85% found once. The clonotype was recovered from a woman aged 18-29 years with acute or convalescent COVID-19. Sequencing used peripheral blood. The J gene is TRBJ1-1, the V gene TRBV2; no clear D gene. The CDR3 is CASGPLFMNTEAFF. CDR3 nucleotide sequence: TGTGCCAGCGGGCCCTTATTCATGAACACTGAAGCTTTCTTT. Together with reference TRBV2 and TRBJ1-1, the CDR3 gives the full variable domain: EPEVTQTPSHQVTQMGQEVILRCVPISNHLYFYWYRQILGQKVEFLVSFYNNEISEKSEIFDDQFSVERPDGSNFTLKIRSTKLEDSAMYFCASGPLFMNTEAFFGQGTRLTVV.